The TCR beta chain described here comes from a study of PD-L1 blockade in urothelial cancer. In the study overall: The study recovered a median of around 150,000 T cells per blood sample.

Overall study findings and caveats: Stronger expansion of tumor-associated clones in blood at 3 weeks distinguished durable-benefit patients.

Germline-derived CDR1 and CDR2 are SQVTM and ANQGSEA. The J segment lost 3 bases and the V segment lost 2 bases, leaving 3 bases of the junction unmatched. The CDR3 consists of 14 residues. Concerning this clone: Its specificity is unknown.

The repertoire was sequenced with immunoSEQ multiplex PCR; TCRdb's copy has only in-frame clones and lacks some. The table has 60,000 or so clones, roughly 87% seen once; the top ten hold 3.5% to 5.5%. The sequencing here drew on PBMCs, taken around atezolizumab (anti-PD-L1) treatment. This sequence joins TRBV29-1 and TRBJ2-1, with TRBD2 matching over 8 bases. This sequence was found in a man aged 70 or older with urothelial cancer. CDR3 sequence reads: CSVEQRESYNEQFF. The CDR3 coding sequence is TGCAGCGTTGAACAGCGGGAGAGCTACAATGAGCAGTTCTTC.